This entry lists 10 T cell receptor beta chains sequenced from one sample in a study of blood T cell repertoires in COVID-19. Only in-frame clones appear in the TCRdb table, and some are missing; sequencing was by immunoSEQ multiplex PCR. The sample includes fewer than 250,000 clones, about 88% seen only once; the top ten take about 6.8%. The sample was peripheral blood. These receptors all come from a woman between 40 and 50 years old who had recovered from COVID-19.

The J gene is TRBJ1-1, the V gene TRBV28; D remains ambiguous. The germline CDR1 and CDR2 sequences are MDHEN and SYDVKM. The CDR3 loop spans 13 amino acids. Trimming took 3 bases from V and 4 from J, leaving 9 bases between them. The CDR3 sequence: CASSFRLITEAFF. The CDR3 nucleotides read TGTGCCAGCAGTTTTCGGTTGATCACTGAAGCTTTCTTT.

This clone was seen a single time. The V gene is TRBV5-1, the J gene TRBJ1-1, with TRBD1 identical over 7 bases. The J segment lost 0 bases and the V segment lost 5 bases, leaving 4 bases of the junction unmatched. This CDR3 comprises 14 residues. In germline, CDR1 is SGHRS, CDR2 YFSETQ. This CDR3 reads CASSRDSLNTEAFF. CDR3 DNA sequence: TGCGCCAGCAGTCGGGACAGTTTGAACACTGAAGCTTTCTTT. The entire variable domain, with the rest obtained from reference TRBV5-1 and TRBJ1-1, is as follows: KAGVTQTPRYLIKTRGQQVTLSCSPISGHRSVSWYQQTPGQGLQFLFEYFSETQRNKGNFPGRFSGRQFSNSRSEMNVSTLELGDSALYLCASSRDSLNTEAFFGQGTRLTVV.

This clone was observed once. The chain links TRBV5-6 to TRBJ1-1; D gene ambiguous. The ends were cut back, 4 bases at V and 3 bases at J, with 16 bases in the middle. The germline V gene has CDR1 SGHDT and CDR2 YYEEEE. The CDR3 covers 15 residues. In DNA form, the CDR3 reads TGTGCCAGCAGCACGGCCACTACGGGGTACACTGAAGCTTTCTTT. Amino acid sequence: CASSTATTGYTEAFF.

This clone was seen once. The sample contains more than one DNA sequence encoding this CDR3. This sequence joins TRBV3-1 (or the pseudogene TRBV3-2) and TRBJ2-7, with 7 bases matching TRBD2. V lost 2 bases to trimming and J lost 6 bases; unmatched junction nucleotides: 4. The CDR3 runs to 13 residues. Germline V gene lookup returns CDR1 LGHDT and CDR2 YNNKEL (reference sequence). In DNA, the CDR3 is TGTGCCAGCAGCCAATCCAGGGAGGGCGAGCAGTACTTC. This translates into CASSQSREGEQYF.

The chain recombines TRBV27 with TRBJ1-5; perhaps TRBD1 as D (6 bases). Trimming took off 11 bases at V and 0 bases at J, with 14 bases between the two ends. The CDR3 runs 14 residues. CDR1 MNHEY and CDR2 SMNVEV come from the germline V gene (reference sequence). CDR3 DNA sequence: TGTGCCTCCAGGACAGCTTATAGCAATCAGCCCCAGCATTTT. Translating gives CASRTAYSNQPQHF.

The rearrangement links TRBV18 to TRBJ2-1, with D perhaps TRBD2 (5 bases). The V end was cut by 1 base, the J end by 9 bases, with 10 bases between. The CDR3 extends over 13 amino acids. In germline, CDR1 is KGHSH, CDR2 LQKENI. The CDR3 here is CASSPQAAGEQFF. In DNA, the CDR3 is TGTGCCAGCTCACCACAAGCGGCGGGTGAGCAGTTCTTC.

The chain combines TRBV24-1 with TRBJ2-2, with D possibly matching TRBD2 (5 bases). The CDR3 totals 13 residues. Germline V CDR1 and CDR2: KGHDR, SFDVKD. V was trimmed by 5 bases and J by 4 bases, leaving 7 bases between them. The DNA of the CDR3 is TGTGCCACCAGTGGCGGACTCACCGGGGAGCTGTTTTTT. Its translation is CATSGGLTGELFF.

The rearrangement uses TRBV19 and TRBJ2-3; D remains ambiguous. The CDR3 is 17 amino acids. Germline V lookup: CDR1 LNHDA, CDR2 SQIVND (reference sequence). Trimming cost V 5 bases and J 0 bases, with 18 bases left between them. The CDR3 coding sequence is TGTGCCAGTAGTTCCTCCGAGAGTACCCTTAGCACAGATACGCAGTATTTT. The encoded protein is CASSSSESTLSTDTQYF.

The V and J genes are TRBV18 and TRBJ1-4; 7 nucleotides align to TRBD1. CDR1 KGHSH and CDR2 LQKENI come from the germline V gene. The CDR3 sequence is 15 residues long. Trimming at V came to 1 base and at J to 7 bases, leaving 6 bases not matched to a gene. The CDR3 DNA reads as TGTGCCAGCTCACCACGCACAGGGGCTGTTGAAAAACTGTTTTTT. Residues: CASSPRTGAVEKLFF.

The chain links TRBV6-5 to TRBJ1-1, with 7 bases aligning to TRBD1. Germline V CDR1 and CDR2: MNHEY, SVGAGI. V shed 6 bases, J shed 3 bases, and the junction held 4 bases outside the gene matches. This CDR3 is 13 amino acids long. CDR3 sequence (DNA): TGTGCCAGCAGGGCCCAGGGGGACACTGAAGCTTTCTTT. This translates into CASRAQGDTEAFF.